This TCR beta chain was observed in a study of T cells after yellow fever vaccination. On the study more broadly: SMART-Seq v4 Ultra Low Input served to prepare low-cell-number fractions. Study-level findings and limits: Though weaker, the secondary response peaked faster, on day 5 versus 15.

Trimming shortened V by 3 bases and J by 7 bases, and 7 bases separated the two germline ends. The CDR3 totals 12 residues. As TCR cDNA was made by 5'RACE template switching, a universal primer site and UMIs were added. TCRdb re-called the 5' RACE reads through MiXCR, storing one row per CDR3 protein. The table has some 320,000 distinct CDR3 sequences, around 4.3% seen once. This clonotype has just a few counts. Its specificity is not known. The TCR comes from a man aged 18 to 30 who received the YFV17D yellow fever vaccine. Sequencing used PBMCs, obtained 15 days after the yellow fever booster vaccination. The chain has TRBV12-3 or TRBV12-4 and TRBJ1-5; D is uncertain. The chain's CDR3 is CASSFRRQPQHF. The CDR3 DNA is TGTGCCAGCAGTTTCAGGAGACAGCCCCAGCATTTT.